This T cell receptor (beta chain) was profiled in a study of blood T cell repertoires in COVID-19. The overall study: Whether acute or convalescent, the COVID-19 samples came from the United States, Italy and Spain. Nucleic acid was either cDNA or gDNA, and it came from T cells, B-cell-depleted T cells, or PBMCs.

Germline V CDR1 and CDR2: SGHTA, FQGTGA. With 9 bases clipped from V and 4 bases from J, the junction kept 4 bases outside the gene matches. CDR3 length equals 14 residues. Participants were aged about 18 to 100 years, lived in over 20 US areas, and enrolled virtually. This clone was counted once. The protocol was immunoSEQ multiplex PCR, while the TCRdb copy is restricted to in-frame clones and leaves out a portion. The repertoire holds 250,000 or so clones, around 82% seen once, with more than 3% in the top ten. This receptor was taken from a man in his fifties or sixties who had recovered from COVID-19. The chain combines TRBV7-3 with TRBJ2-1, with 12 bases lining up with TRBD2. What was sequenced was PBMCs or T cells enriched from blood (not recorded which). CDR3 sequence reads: CASTLAGGYNEQFF. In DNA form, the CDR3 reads TGTGCCAGTACTCTAGCGGGAGGGTACAATGAGCAGTTCTTC.